This is a list of T cell receptor beta chains from one sample in a study of T-cell memory formation after mild COVID-19. TCRdb itself ran the 5' RACE reads through MiXCR, one entry per CDR3 protein. The table records 450,000 to 650,000 distinct CDR3 sequences, over 20% of them present only once. Sequenced: PBMCs or a T cell subset sorted from them (not recorded which). The receptors derive from an adult woman who had mild COVID-19 (a few samples of this study predate the infection). Cell type and time point are not known. CDR3s include the opening cysteine and the closing phenylalanine or tryptophan. A D gene is named only where the DNA matches it firmly. For some rows the clone size is stated as once, few or many, or as a class when expanded; others skip it.

V	D	size	J	DNA	CDR3
TRBV29-1	.	.	TRBJ2-1	TGCAGCGCCCAACCGATAAACAATGAGCAGTTCTTC	CSAQPINNEQFF
TRBV7-2	TRBD1	.	TRBJ1-2	TGTGCCAGCAGCCCGAGGGGACAGTCCAGGAACTATGGCTACACCTTC	CASSPRGQSRNYGYTF
TRBV6-5	TRBD2	few	TRBJ2-7	TGTGCCAGCAGAGGCGGGAGACTCTTATACGAGCAGTACTTC	CASRGGRLLYEQYF
TRBV20-1	.	.	TRBJ2-1	TGCAGTGCTGAAACTATCAATAGGGAGTTCTTC	CSAETINREFF
TRBV4-2	.	few	TRBJ2-3	TGTGCCAGCAGCCAACAGTCAGTCATGGGAGATACGCAGTATTTT	CASSQQSVMGDTQYF
TRBV6-5	TRBD1	.	TRBJ2-1	TGTGCCAGCAGTTCCCCGGGACAGGGATGGGTTCAGCAGTTCTTC	CASSSPGQGWVQQFF
TRBV7-9	.	few	TRBJ2-3	TGTGCCAGCAGCATCGGACAGTTTAGCACAGATACGCAGTATTTT	CASSIGQFSTDTQYF
TRBV11-1	TRBD1	.	TRBJ2-1	TGTGCCAGCAGCCCCGGGACAGCGGTTGAGCAGTTCTTC	CASSPGTAVEQFF
TRBV5-8	TRBD1	.	TRBJ2-7	TGTGCCAGCAGCTTGGCTGCGACAGGGGTCTACGAGCAGTACTTC	CASSLAATGVYEQYF
TRBV12-3/TRBV12-4	.	many	TRBJ2-3	TGTGCCAGCAGTTTAGAGGGGGGCCGGACAGATACGCAGTATTTT	CASSLEGGRTDTQYF
TRBV20-1	.	.	TRBJ2-2	TGCAGTGCTAGAGATCCGGCTAGTAGGACCGGGGAGCTGTTTTTT	CSARDPASRTGELFF
TRBV5-1	TRBD1	.	TRBJ1-6	TGCGCCAGCAGCTTCAGCCCTCAGGGGGAAGTGAATTCACCCCTCCACTTT	CASSFSPQGEVNSPLHF
TRBV19	TRBD2	.	TRBJ2-1	TGTGCCAGTAGTAAACTAGCGGGAGCAGACAATGAGCAGTTCTTC	CASSKLAGADNEQFF
TRBV7-2	TRBD2	few	TRBJ2-3	TGTGCCAGCAGCTTACTAGCGGGAGGTACCATTAGCACAGATACGCAGTATTTT	CASSLLAGGTISTDTQYF
TRBV5-1	.	.	TRBJ2-1	TGCGCCAGCAGCTTGGTGAGGACAAAATACAATGAGCAGTTCTTC	CASSLVRTKYNEQFF
TRBV14	.	.	TRBJ1-6	TGTGCCAGCAGCCAAGTTACCAGGTCACCCCTCCACTTT	CASSQVTRSPLHF
TRBV15	.	.	TRBJ2-7	TGTGCCACCAGCAGAGGCGCGGGTGCACCCTACGAGCAGTACTTC	CATSRGAGAPYEQYF
TRBV30	.	.	TRBJ2-1	TGTGCCTGGAGCCCGGACTTTGCCTACAATGAGCAGTTCTTC	CAWSPDFAYNEQFF
TRBV28	TRBD1	.	TRBJ2-5	TGTGCCAGCAGTCCCACCCGGACAGGGACGGGGACCCAGTACTTC	CASSPTRTGTGTQYF
TRBV14	TRBD2	.	TRBJ2-1	TGTGCCAGCAGCCAATTTATCGGGACTAGTGTTCCCAGTGAGCAGTTCTTC	CASSQFIGTSVPSEQFF
TRBV28	.	.	TRBJ1-2	TGTGCCAGCAGCCGGATCGGGTTCTATGGCTACACCTTC	CASSRIGFYGYTF
TRBV3-1	.	.	TRBJ1-2	TGTGCCAGCAGCCAAGAGGAGGGTGGCTACACCTTC	CASSQEEGGYTF
TRBV19	TRBD1	few	TRBJ1-1	TGTGCCAGTCGGCGGAGGGGGCGCGACACTGAAGCTTTCTTT	CASRRRGRDTEAFF
TRBV5-4	.	.	TRBJ2-1	TGTGCCAGCAGCTTGACAGGGCCTCCGTTCTTC	CASSLTGPPFF
TRBV19	.	once	TRBJ2-7	TGTGCCAGTACGACAACCGGGGCCTCCTACGAGCAGTACTTC	CASTTTGASYEQYF
TRBV5-1	.	few	TRBJ1-1	TGCGCCAGCAGCTTGCCCCTCGAGAGCACTGAAGCTTTCTTT	CASSLPLESTEAFF
TRBV5-1	TRBD2	few	TRBJ2-2	TGCGCCAGCAGCTTGGCCGCCGGGGGGATCAACACCGGGGAGCTGTTTTTT	CASSLAAGGINTGELFF
TRBV5-1	TRBD1	.	TRBJ1-1	TGCGCCAGCAGCTTGGGGACAGGCGGGTCAGCTTTCTTT	CASSLGTGGSAFF
TRBV20-1	.	.	TRBJ2-3	TGCAGTGCTAGTGAGACCGGGTGGGCCACAGATACGCAGTATTTT	CSASETGWATDTQYF
TRBV12-3/TRBV12-4	.	many	TRBJ2-2	TGTGCCAGCAGCCCACAGGGAGTGGACACCGGGGAGCTGTTTTTT	CASSPQGVDTGELFF
TRBV27	TRBD2	.	TRBJ2-1	TGTGCCAGCAGTTTCGCGGGGGGGGTCTACAATGAGCAGTTCTTC	CASSFAGGVYNEQFF
TRBV11-3	.	few	TRBJ2-2	TGTGCCAGCAGCTTGAGACCTGGGCAGGGGAACACCGGGGAGCTGTTTTTT	CASSLRPGQGNTGELFF
TRBV11-3	.	.	TRBJ1-1	TGTGCCAGCAGCTTCCGGGCAGGGGTAACTGAAGCTTTCTTT	CASSFRAGVTEAFF
TRBV29-1	TRBD1	.	TRBJ1-5	TGCAGCGTTGGGGACAGGGGTTCTCAGCCCCAGCATTTT	CSVGDRGSQPQHF
TRBV5-1	TRBD2	.	TRBJ2-1	TGCGCCAGCAGCTTGGAGGCTAGCGGGTATGCCAATGAGCAGTTCTTC	CASSLEASGYANEQFF
TRBV2	TRBD2	few	TRBJ2-3	TGTGCCAGAACTAGCGGGGGAACAGATACGCAGTATTTT	CARTSGGTDTQYF
TRBV3-1	.	few	TRBJ2-2	TGTGCCACCGACCCCGGGGCGGTTACCGGGGAGCTGTTTTTT	CATDPGAVTGELFF
TRBV7-2	.	few	TRBJ2-2	TGTGCCAGCAGCTTAGTGGGAGGCCCCGGCGGGGGGGAGCTGTTTTTT	CASSLVGGPGGGELFF
TRBV6-6	.	few	TRBJ1-4	TGTGCCAGCAGGGCCGGGGGAACAACTAATGAAAAACTGTTTTTT	CASRAGGTTNEKLFF
TRBV29-1	.	few	TRBJ2-7	TGCAGCGTTGGGGCAGGGGGGTCCTACGAGCAGTACTTC	CSVGAGGSYEQYF
TRBV5-5	TRBD2	.	TRBJ2-2	TGTGCCAGCAGCTGGGGACTAGCGGAGAACACCGGGGAGCTGTTTTTT	CASSWGLAENTGELFF
TRBV12-3/TRBV12-4	.	few	TRBJ2-5	TGTGCCAGCAGACCACCCGGCCAGGAGACCCAGTACTTC	CASRPPGQETQYF
TRBV5-1	TRBD1	few	TRBJ1-1	TGCGCCAGCAGCTTGGGACAGGGGAGGCTTACTGAAGCTTTCTTT	CASSLGQGRLTEAFF
TRBV5-6	.	.	TRBJ1-6	TGTGCCAGCAGCTTGGTGGGGGGACGAAATAATTCACCCCTCCACTTT	CASSLVGGRNNSPLHF
TRBV6-2/TRBV6-3	TRBD2	.	TRBJ2-7	TGTGCCAGCACCTCTACGACTAGCGGGAGGCAGGACGAGCAGTACTTC	CASTSTTSGRQDEQYF
TRBV19	.	once	TRBJ1-3	TGTGCCAGTAGCCCTCGGAGGATGAGCTCTGGAAACACCATATATTTT	CASSPRRMSSGNTIYF
TRBV6-2/TRBV6-3	.	.	TRBJ1-2	TGTGCCAGCTGGAGAACAGGGCGGCGCGGCTACACCTTC	CASWRTGRRGYTF
TRBV12-3/TRBV12-4	.	few	TRBJ1-1	TGTGCCAGCAGTTTCCCTTGGGGGGGCGGTACTGAAGCTTTCTTT	CASSFPWGGGTEAFF
TRBV7-8	TRBD1	few	TRBJ1-1	TGTGCCAGCAGCTATGGGACAGGGGGCTATAGTGGAGCTTTCTTT	CASSYGTGGYSGAFF
TRBV7-9	.	medium-sized	TRBJ2-1	TGTGCCAGCAGCCCGGGACTGGCTAGGAATGAGCAGTTCTTC	CASSPGLARNEQFF